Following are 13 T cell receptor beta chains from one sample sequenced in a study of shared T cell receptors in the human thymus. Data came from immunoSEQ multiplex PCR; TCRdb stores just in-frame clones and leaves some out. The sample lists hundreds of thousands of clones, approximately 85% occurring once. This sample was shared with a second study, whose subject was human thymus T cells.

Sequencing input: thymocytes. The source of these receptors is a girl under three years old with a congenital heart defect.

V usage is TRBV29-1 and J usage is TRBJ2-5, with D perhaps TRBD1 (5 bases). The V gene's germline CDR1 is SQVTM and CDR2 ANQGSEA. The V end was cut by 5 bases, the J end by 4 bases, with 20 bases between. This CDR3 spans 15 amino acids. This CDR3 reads CSVQTIHDSRETQYF. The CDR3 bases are TGCAGCGTTCAAACCATCCATGACAGTAGAGAGACCCAGTACTTC.

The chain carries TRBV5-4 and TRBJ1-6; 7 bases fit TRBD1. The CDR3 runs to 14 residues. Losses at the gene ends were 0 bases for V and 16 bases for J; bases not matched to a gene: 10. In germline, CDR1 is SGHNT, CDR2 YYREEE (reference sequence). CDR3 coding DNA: TGTGCCAGCAGCTTGGGGTACGGGACAGATGATCTCCACTTT. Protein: CASSLGYGTDDLHF.

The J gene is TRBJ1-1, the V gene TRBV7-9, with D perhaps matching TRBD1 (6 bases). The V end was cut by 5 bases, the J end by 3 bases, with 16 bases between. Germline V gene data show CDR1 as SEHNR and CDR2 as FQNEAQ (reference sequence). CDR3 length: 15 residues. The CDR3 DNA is TGTGCCAGCAGCCGTCGGACAGAGGGTTACACTGAAGCTTTCTTT. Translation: CASSRRTEGYTEAFF.

The chain's CDR3 is CAWNGGHEKLFF. DNA for the CDR3: TGTGCCTGGAACGGGGGTCATGAAAAACTGTTTTTT. The J gene is TRBJ1-4, the V gene TRBV30, with D perhaps TRBD1 (5 bases). Germline V lookup: CDR1 GTSNPN, CDR2 SVGIG (reference sequence). V lost 4 bases and J 6 bases, leaving 9 bases between the germline ends. This CDR3 has 12 residues.

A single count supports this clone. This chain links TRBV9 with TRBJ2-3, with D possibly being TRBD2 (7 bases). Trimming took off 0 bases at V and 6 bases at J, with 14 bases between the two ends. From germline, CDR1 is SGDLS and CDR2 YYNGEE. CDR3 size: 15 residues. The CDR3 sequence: CASSVVGGLGDTQYF. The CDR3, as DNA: TGTGCCAGCAGCGTAGTGGGGGGGCTGGGTGATACGCAGTATTTT. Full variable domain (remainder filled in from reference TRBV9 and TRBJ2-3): DSGVTQTPKHLITATGQRVTLRCSPRSGDLSVYWYQQSLDQGLQFLIQYYNGEERAKGNILERFSAQQFPDLHSELNLSSLELGDSALYFCASSVVGGLGDTQYFGPGTRLTVL.

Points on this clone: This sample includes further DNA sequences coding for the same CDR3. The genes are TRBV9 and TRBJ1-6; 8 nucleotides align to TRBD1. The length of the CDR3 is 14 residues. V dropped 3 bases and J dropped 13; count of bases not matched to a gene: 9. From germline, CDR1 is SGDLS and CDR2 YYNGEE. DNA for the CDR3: TGTGCCAGCAGCGCACAGGGGGGCAACTCCCCCCTCCACTTT. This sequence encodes CASSAQGGNSPLHF.

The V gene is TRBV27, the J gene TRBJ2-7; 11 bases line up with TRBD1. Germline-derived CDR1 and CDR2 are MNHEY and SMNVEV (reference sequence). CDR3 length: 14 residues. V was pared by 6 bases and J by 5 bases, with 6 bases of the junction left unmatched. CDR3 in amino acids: CASRRDRGGHEQYF. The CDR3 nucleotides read TGTGCCAGCAGGAGGGACAGGGGGGGCCACGAGCAGTACTTC.

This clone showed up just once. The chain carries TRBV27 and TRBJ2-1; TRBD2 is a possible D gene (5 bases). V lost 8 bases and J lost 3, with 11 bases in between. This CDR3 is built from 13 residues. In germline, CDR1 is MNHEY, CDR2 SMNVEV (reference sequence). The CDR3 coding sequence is TGTGCCAGCGGAGCGGTGGTCTACAATGAGCAGTTCTTC. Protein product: CASGAVVYNEQFF.

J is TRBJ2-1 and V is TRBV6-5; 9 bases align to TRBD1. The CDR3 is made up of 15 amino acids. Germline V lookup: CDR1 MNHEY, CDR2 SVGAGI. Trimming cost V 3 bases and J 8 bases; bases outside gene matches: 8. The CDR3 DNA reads TGTGCCAGCAGTTATTGGACAGGGGCAGATGATGAGCAGTTCTTC. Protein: CASSYWTGADDEQFF.

The CDR3 DNA reads TGTGCCAGCAGCTTAGCCGTGGGGCCGCGACTGGGTTCCAATTATGGCTACACCTTC. Residues: CASSLAVGPRLGSNYGYTF. The V and J genes are TRBV7-8 and TRBJ1-2, with a tentative D call TRBD1 (5 bases). Germline values: CDR1 SGHVS, CDR2 FQNEAQ. CDR3 size: 19 residues. The ends were cut back, 0 bases at V and 5 bases at J, with 25 bases in the middle. The variable domain in full, completed from reference TRBV7-8 and TRBJ1-2, reads GAGVSQSPRYKVAKRGQDVALRCDPISGHVSLFWYQQALGQGPEFLTYFQNEAQLDKSGLPSDRFFAERPEGSVSTLKIQRTQQEDSAVYLCASSLAVGPRLGSNYGYTFGSGTRLTVV.

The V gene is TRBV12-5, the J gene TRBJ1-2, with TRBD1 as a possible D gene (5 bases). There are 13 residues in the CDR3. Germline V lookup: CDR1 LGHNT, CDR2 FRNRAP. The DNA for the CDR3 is TGTGCCCGGGGGGGAACGGGGGGGTATGGCTACACCTTC. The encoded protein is CARGGTGGYGYTF.

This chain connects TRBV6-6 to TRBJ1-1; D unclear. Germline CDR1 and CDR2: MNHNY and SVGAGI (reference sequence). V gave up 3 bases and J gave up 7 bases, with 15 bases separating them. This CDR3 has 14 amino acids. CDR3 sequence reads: CASSYGSLPIEAFF. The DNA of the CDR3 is TGTGCCAGCAGTTATGGCTCCCTCCCAATTGAAGCTTTCTTT.

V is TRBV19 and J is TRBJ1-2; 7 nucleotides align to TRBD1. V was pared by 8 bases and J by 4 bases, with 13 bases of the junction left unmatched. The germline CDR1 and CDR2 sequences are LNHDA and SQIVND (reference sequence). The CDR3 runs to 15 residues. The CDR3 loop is CASGTVRSPFYGYTF. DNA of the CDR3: TGTGCCAGTGGGACAGTCAGAAGCCCGTTCTATGGCTACACCTTC. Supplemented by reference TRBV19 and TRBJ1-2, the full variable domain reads DGGITQSPKYLFRKEGQNVTLSCEQNLNHDAMYWYRQDPGQGLRLIYYSQIVNDFQKGDIAEGYSVSREKKESFPLTVTSAQKNPTAFYLCASGTVRSPFYGYTFGSGTRLTVV.